This T cell receptor beta chain appears in the sequencing data of a study of blood T cells in healthy people across ages. Regarding the study as a whole: Among T cells, TCR beta diversity per million cells dropped roughly linearly as age rose.

CDR3 size: 15 residues. The V gene's germline CDR1 is LGHDT and CDR2 YNNKEL (reference sequence). V trimming: 8 bases; J trimming: 4 bases; junction bases outside the gene matches: 8. Primers used in a second PCR of about 7 to 12 cycles were a sample-barcoded 5' primer and a J-beta primer mix. CDR3-containing paired-end reads numbered at least 2.5 million in each sample. From the 5' RACE reads, TCRdb called clonotypes with MiXCR, one entry per CDR3 protein. The data hold 500,000 to 600,000 distinct CDR3 sequences, with 27% observed a single time. Aged about 6 to 95, donors were systemically healthy Caucasians from Russia. The extraction recovered at least 5.5 micrograms of total RNA per sample. Worth noting for this clonotype: As yet, its antigen is unknown.

Source material: blood. The V gene is TRBV3-1, the J gene TRBJ2-3, with 11 bases aligning to TRBD2. The TCR was taken from a woman aged 70-85 years in good health. The CDR3 nucleotides are TGTGCCAGCCGATTGACTAGCGGGGTGGCAGATACGCAGTATTTT. The encoded protein is CASRLTSGVADTQYF.